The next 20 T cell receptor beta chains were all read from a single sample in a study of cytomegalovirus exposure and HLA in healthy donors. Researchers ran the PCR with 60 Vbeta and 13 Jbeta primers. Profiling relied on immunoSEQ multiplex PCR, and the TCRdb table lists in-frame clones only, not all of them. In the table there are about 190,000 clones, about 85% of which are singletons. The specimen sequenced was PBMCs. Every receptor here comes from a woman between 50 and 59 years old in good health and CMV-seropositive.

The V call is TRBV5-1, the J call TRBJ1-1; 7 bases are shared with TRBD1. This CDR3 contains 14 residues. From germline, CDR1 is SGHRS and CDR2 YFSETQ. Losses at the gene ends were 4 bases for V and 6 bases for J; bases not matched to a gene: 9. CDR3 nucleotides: TGCGCCAGCAGCCCAATCCGGGACAGTTCTGAAGCTTTCTTT. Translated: CASSPIRDSSEAFF.

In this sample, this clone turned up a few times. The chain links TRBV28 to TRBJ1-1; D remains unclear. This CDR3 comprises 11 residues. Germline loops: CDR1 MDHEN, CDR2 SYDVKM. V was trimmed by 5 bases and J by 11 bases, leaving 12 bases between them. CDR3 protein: CASSASIIAFF. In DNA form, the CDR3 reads TGTGCCAGCAGTGCGAGTATTATTGCTTTCTTT.

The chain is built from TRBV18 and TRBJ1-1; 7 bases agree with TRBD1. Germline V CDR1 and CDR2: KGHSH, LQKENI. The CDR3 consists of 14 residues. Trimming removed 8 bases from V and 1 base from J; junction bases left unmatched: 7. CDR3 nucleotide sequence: TGTGCCAGCCGGAGGGACAGTGCGAACACTGAAGCTTTCTTT. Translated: CASRRDSANTEAFF.

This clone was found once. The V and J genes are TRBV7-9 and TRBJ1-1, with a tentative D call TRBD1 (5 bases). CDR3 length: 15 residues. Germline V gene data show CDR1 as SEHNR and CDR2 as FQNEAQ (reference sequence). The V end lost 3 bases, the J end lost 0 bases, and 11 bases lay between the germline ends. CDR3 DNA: TGTGCCAGCAGCTTGGAGGGGTTACTGAACACTGAAGCTTTCTTT. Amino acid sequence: CASSLEGLLNTEAFF.

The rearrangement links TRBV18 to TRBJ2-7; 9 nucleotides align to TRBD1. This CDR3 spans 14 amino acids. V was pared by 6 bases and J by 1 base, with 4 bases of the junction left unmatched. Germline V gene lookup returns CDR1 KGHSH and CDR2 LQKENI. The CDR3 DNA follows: TGTGCCAGCTCCAGGACAGGGGAGTCCTACGAGCAGTACTTC. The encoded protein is CASSRTGESYEQYF. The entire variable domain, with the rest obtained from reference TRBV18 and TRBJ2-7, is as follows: NAGVMQNPRHLVRRRGQEARLRCSPMKGHSHVYWYRQLPEEGLKFMVYLQKENIIDESGMPKERFSAEFPKEGPSILRIQQVVRGDSAAYFCASSRTGESYEQYFGPGTRLTVT.

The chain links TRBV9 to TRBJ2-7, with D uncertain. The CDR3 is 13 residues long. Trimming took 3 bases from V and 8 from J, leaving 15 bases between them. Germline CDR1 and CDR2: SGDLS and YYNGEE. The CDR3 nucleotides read TGTGCCAGCAGCGCTTCGGAAGCCGACAAGCAGTACTTC. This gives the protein CASSASEADKQYF.

The CDR3 spells CASMMTGSGNTIYF. CDR3 bases: TGTGCCAGCATGATGACAGGGTCTGGAAACACCATATATTTT. The rearrangement uses TRBV25-1 and TRBJ1-3, with 7 bases lining up with TRBD1. With 7 bases clipped from V and 1 base from J, the junction kept 4 bases outside the gene matches. This CDR3 contains 14 residues. The germline V gene encodes CDR1 MGHDK and CDR2 SYGVNS.

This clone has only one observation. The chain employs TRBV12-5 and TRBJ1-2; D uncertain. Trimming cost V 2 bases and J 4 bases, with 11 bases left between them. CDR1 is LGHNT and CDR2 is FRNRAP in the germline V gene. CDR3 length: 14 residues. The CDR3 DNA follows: TGTGCTAGTGGTTTGTTCGGTCGGAGCTATGGCTACACCTTC. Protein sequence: CASGLFGRSYGYTF. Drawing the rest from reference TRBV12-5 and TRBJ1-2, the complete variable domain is DARVTQTPRHKVTEMGQEVTMRCQPILGHNTVFWYRQTMMQGLELLAYFRNRAPLDDSGMPKDRFSAEMPDATLATLKIQPSEPRDSAVYFCASGLFGRSYGYTFGSGTRLTVV.

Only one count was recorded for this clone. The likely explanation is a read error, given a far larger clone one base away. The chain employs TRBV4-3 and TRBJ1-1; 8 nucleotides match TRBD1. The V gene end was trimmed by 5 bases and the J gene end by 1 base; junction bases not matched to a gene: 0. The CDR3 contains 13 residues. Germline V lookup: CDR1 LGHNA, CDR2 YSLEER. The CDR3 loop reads CASSGQGNTEAFF. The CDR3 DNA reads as TGCGCCAGCAGCGGACAGGGGAACACTGAAGCTTTCTTT.

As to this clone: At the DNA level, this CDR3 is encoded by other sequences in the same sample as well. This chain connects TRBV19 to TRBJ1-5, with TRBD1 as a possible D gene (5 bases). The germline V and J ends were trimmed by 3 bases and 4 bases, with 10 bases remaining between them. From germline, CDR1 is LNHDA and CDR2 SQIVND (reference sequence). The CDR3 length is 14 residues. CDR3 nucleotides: TGTGCCAGTAGTATCGGCAGGGCTAATCAGCCCCAGCATTTT. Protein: CASSIGRANQPQHF.

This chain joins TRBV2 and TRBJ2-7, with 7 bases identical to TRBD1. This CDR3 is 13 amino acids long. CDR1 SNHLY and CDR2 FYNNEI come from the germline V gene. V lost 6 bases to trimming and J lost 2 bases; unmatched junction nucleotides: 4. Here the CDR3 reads CASRWGQTYEQYF. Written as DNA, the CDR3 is TGTGCCAGCAGGTGGGGACAGACCTACGAGCAGTACTTC.

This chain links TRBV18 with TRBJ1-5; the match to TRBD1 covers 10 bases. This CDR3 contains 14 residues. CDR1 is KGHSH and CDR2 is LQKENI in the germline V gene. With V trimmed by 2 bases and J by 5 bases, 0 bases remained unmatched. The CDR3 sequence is CASSPGTGDQPQHF. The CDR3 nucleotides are TGTGCCAGCTCACCAGGGACAGGGGATCAGCCCCAGCATTTT.

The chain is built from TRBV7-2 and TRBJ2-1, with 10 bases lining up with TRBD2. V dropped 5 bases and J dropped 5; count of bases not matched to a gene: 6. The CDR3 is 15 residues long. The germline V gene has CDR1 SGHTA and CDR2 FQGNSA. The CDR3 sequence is CASSLSSGGNNEQFF. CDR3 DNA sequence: TGTGCCAGCAGCCTCTCTAGCGGGGGTAACAATGAGCAGTTCTTC. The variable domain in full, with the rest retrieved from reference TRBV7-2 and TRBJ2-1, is GAGVSQSPSNKVTEKGKDVELRCDPISGHTALYWYRQSLGQGLEFLIYFQGNSAPDKSGLPSDRFSAERTGGSVSTLTIQRTQQEDSAVYLCASSLSSGGNNEQFFGPGTRLTVL.

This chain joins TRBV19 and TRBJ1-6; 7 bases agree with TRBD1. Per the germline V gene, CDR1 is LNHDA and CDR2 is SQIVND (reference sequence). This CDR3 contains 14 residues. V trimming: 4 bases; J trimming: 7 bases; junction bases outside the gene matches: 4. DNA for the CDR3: TGTGCCAGTAGTACGGGACAGCCAAATTCACCCCTCCACTTT. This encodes CASSTGQPNSPLHF.

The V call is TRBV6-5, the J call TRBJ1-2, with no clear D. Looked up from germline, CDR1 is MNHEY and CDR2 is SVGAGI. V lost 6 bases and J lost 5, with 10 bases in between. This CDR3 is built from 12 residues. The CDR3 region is CASSSGEYGYTF. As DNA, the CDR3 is TGTGCCAGCAGCTCCGGGGAGTATGGCTACACCTTC.

CDR3 protein: CSVVSTEAFF. As DNA, the CDR3 is TGCAGCGTTGTTAGCACTGAAGCTTTCTTT. The rearrangement links TRBV29-1 to TRBJ1-1; no definite D call. Per germline, CDR1 SQVTM and CDR2 ANQGSEA. The CDR3 length is 10 residues. V gave up 4 bases and J gave up 4 bases, with 4 bases separating them.

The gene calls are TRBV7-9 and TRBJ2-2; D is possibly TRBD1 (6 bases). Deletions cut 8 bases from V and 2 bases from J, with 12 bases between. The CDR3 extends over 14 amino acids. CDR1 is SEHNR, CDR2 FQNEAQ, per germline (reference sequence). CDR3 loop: CASRQGFNTGELFF. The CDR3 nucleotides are TGTGCCAGCCGCCAGGGGTTTAACACCGGGGAGCTGTTTTTT.

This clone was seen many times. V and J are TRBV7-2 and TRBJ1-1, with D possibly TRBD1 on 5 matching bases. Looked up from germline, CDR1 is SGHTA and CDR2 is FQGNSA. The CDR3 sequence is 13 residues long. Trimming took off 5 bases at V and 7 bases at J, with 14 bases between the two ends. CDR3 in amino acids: CASSLRRGDEAFF. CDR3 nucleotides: TGTGCCAGCAGCCTAAGGCGGGGGGATGAAGCTTTCTTT.

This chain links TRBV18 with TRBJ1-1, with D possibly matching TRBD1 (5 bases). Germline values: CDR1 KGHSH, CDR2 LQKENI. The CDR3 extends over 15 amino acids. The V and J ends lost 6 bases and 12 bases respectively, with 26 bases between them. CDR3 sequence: CASSPSEGTRRETFF. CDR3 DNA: TGTGCCAGCTCCCCCAGCGAAGGGACCCGGCGGGAAACTTTCTTT. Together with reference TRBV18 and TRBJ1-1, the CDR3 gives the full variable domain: NAGVMQNPRHLVRRRGQEARLRCSPMKGHSHVYWYRQLPEEGLKFMVYLQKENIIDESGMPKERFSAEFPKEGPSILRIQQVVRGDSAAYFCASSPSEGTRRETFFGQGTRLTVV.

Here the CDR3 DNA reads TGCGCCAGCAGCTTACAGAGGAACACTGAAGCTTTCTTT. Translating it yields CASSLQRNTEAFF. The V call is TRBV5-1, the J call TRBJ1-1; no definite D call. This CDR3 spans 13 amino acids. Trimming removed 2 bases from V and 1 base from J, with 6 bases in between. Germline CDR1 SGHRS, CDR2 YFSETQ.